This TCR beta chain was retrieved from a study of T cell responses to AZD1222 COVID-19 vaccine. Libraries were prepared by immunoSEQ multiplex PCR; TCRdb keeps only in-frame clonotypes and omits some of them. The sample yields approximately 150,000 clones, approximately 90% seen once. Germline V gene data show CDR1 as SGHDT and CDR2 as YYEEEE. Trimming took 5 bases from V and 0 from J, leaving 14 bases between them. This CDR3 has 15 amino acids. This sequence was found in an adult in good health. The chain couples TRBV5-6 to TRBJ1-1, with a tentative D call TRBD1 (5 bases). The sequenced sample was peripheral blood, obtained on day 0 of AZD1222 vaccination. The CDR3 protein is CASRLGTLMNTEAFF. CDR3 coding DNA: TGTGCCAGCAGGCTGGGGACCCTCATGAACACTGAAGCTTTCTTT.